The 18 T cell receptor beta chains reported below all come from one sample, sequenced in a study of long-term antiretroviral therapy in people with HIV. Run at survey level, the immunoSEQ assay was version v3.0. Libraries were prepared by immunoSEQ multiplex PCR; TCRdb keeps only in-frame clonotypes and omits some of them. The table has 25,000 to 35,000 clones, approximately 90% seen once. Sample: unsorted PBMCs, taken 1.8 years after starting antiretroviral therapy. The origin of the receptors is a woman younger than 30 with HIV.

The chain carries TRBV27 and TRBJ2-5; 7 positions match TRBD2. This CDR3 is 15 amino acids long. Germline CDR1 MNHEY, CDR2 SMNVEV (reference sequence). Trimming removed 7 bases from V and 5 bases from J; junction bases left unmatched: 13. Here the CDR3 DNA reads TGTGCCAGCACATGGACGGGAGGTAGCGGGGAGACCCAGTACTTC. It specifies CASTWTGGSGETQYF.

This clone was observed once. The sample contains more than one DNA sequence encoding this CDR3. This rearrangement joins TRBV27 to TRBJ1-2; D is unresolved. CDR1 MNHEY and CDR2 SMNVEV come from the germline V gene (reference sequence). CDR3 length: 14 residues. V was trimmed by 0 bases and J by 1 base, leaving 6 bases between them. CDR3 DNA sequence: TGTGCCAGCAGTTTATCCGGCAGTAACTATGGCTACACCTTC. Translation gives CASSLSGSNYGYTF.

This chain connects TRBV15 to TRBJ2-1; 7 bases are a match to TRBD2. This CDR3 comprises 13 residues. The J segment lost 8 bases and the V segment lost 1 base, leaving 2 bases of the junction unmatched. Germline V gene lookup returns CDR1 LNHNV and CDR2 YYDKDF (reference sequence). The CDR3 sequence is CATSRGLAYEQFF. Here the CDR3 DNA reads TGTGCCACCAGCAGAGGACTAGCCTATGAGCAGTTCTTC.

This CDR3 is CASSQDRVGTGQYGYTF. Written as DNA, the CDR3 is TGTGCCAGCAGCCAGGACCGGGTTGGAACAGGGCAATATGGCTACACCTTC. The J gene is TRBJ1-2, the V gene TRBV4-2, with D possibly being TRBD1 (6 bases). There are 17 residues in the CDR3. The V gene lost 3 bases and the J gene lost 5 bases, with 22 bases spanning the gap. The germline gives CDR1 LGHNA, CDR2 YNFKEQ.

The chain carries TRBV7-2 and TRBJ2-3; 9 bases are shared with TRBD1. V lost 6 bases to trimming and J lost 5 bases; unmatched junction nucleotides: 6. The CDR3 length is 14 residues. The germline V gene has CDR1 SGHTA and CDR2 FQGNSA. The CDR3 nucleotides are TGTGCCAGCAGTTCCGGACAGGGGAAAGATACGCAGTATTTT. It encodes CASSSGQGKDTQYF.

This clone was detected only a few times. This chain joins TRBV5-4 and TRBJ2-7, with a weak D call TRBD2 (6 bases). The CDR3 totals 12 residues. Between the trimmed V and J ends, which lost 0 bases and 9 bases, there was a span of 10 bases. CDR1 is SGHNT and CDR2 is YYREEE in the germline V gene (reference sequence). CDR3 region: CASSLVGSGQYF. As DNA, the CDR3 is TGTGCCAGCAGCTTGGTCGGGAGTGGGCAGTACTTC. Full variable domain (remainder filled in from reference TRBV5-4 and TRBJ2-7): ETGVTQSPTHLIKTRGQQVTLRCSSQSGHNTVSWYQQALGQGPQFIFQYYREEENGRGNFPPRFSGLQFPNYSSELNVNALELDDSALYLCASSLVGSGQYFGPGTRLTVT.

The chain links TRBV27 to TRBJ2-6; D remains unclear. The CDR3 extends over 15 amino acids. Germline CDR1 is MNHEY and CDR2 is SMNVEV (reference sequence). V lost 3 bases and J lost 0, with 6 bases in between. In nucleotides, the CDR3 is TGTGCCAGCAGTTTGGGTAGCTCTGGGGCCAACGTCCTGACTTTC. Encoded protein: CASSLGSSGANVLTF.

V usage is TRBV5-1 and J usage is TRBJ2-1, with a weak D call TRBD2 (5 bases). CDR1 and CDR2 from the germline V gene are SGHRS and YFSETQ. The CDR3 runs to 15 residues. Trimming removed 1 base at V and 0 bases at J, with 8 bases between. This CDR3 reads CASSLTGTSYNEQFF. The CDR3 bases are TGCGCCAGCAGCTTGACGGGAACCTCCTACAATGAGCAGTTCTTC.

CDR3 sequence: CASSPQTGSLNTEAFF. CDR3 nucleotides: TGTGCCAGCAGCCCCCAGACAGGCTCCTTGAACACTGAAGCTTTCTTT. V and J are TRBV9 and TRBJ1-1, with D perhaps TRBD1 (6 bases). Germline V gene sequence: CDR1 SGDLS, CDR2 YYNGEE. Between the trimmed V and J ends, which lost 4 bases and 0 bases, there was a span of 16 bases. The CDR3 covers 16 residues. The entire variable domain, with the rest obtained from reference TRBV9 and TRBJ1-1, is as follows: DSGVTQTPKHLITATGQRVTLRCSPRSGDLSVYWYQQSLDQGLQFLIQYYNGEERAKGNILERFSAQQFPDLHSELNLSSLELGDSALYFCASSPQTGSLNTEAFFGQGTRLTVV.

J is TRBJ2-2 and V is TRBV28; D not resolved. Trimming pared 6 bases from V and 5 bases from J, leaving 13 bases between. The CDR3 loop spans 14 amino acids. Germline-derived CDR1 and CDR2 are MDHEN and SYDVKM. CDR3 sequence reads: CASRALWATGELFF. The CDR3 region has the DNA TGTGCCAGCAGGGCCCTATGGGCAACCGGGGAGCTGTTTTTT.

The rearrangement links TRBV18 to TRBJ2-3; D possibly matches TRBD1 or TRBD2 (5 bases each). The germline V gene encodes CDR1 KGHSH and CDR2 LQKENI. The CDR3 has 18 residues. V was cut by 2 bases and J by 1 base, with 19 bases left in between. The CDR3 DNA follows: TGTGCCAGCTCACCAGTCCGGGACCTCAAAGGGGGCACAGATACGCAGTATTTT. This translates into CASSPVRDLKGGTDTQYF. Variable domain in full (rest from reference TRBV18 and TRBJ2-3): NAGVMQNPRHLVRRRGQEARLRCSPMKGHSHVYWYRQLPEEGLKFMVYLQKENIIDESGMPKERFSAEFPKEGPSILRIQQVVRGDSAAYFCASSPVRDLKGGTDTQYFGPGTRLTVL.

The chain links TRBV28 to TRBJ1-5; 9 bases match TRBD1. This CDR3 contains 17 residues. The J segment lost 6 bases and the V segment lost 2 bases, leaving 11 bases of the junction unmatched. Per germline, CDR1 MDHEN and CDR2 SYDVKM. In nucleotides, the CDR3 is TGTGCCAGCAGTTTACCCCGACAGGGGGAAGGCATTCAGCCCCAGCATTTT. Protein: CASSLPRQGEGIQPQHF.

The chain couples TRBV5-6 to TRBJ1-1; D unclear. The V and J ends lost 4 bases and 6 bases respectively, with 22 bases between them. CDR1 SGHDT and CDR2 YYEEEE come from the germline V gene. The CDR3 runs 16 residues. This chain's CDR3 is CASSPPYSAAGAEAFF. CDR3 nucleotides: TGTGCCAGCAGCCCTCCATATTCCGCCGCGGGCGCTGAAGCTTTCTTT.

This clone was detected only a few times. J is TRBJ1-2 and V is TRBV4-1; no definite D call. Per the germline V gene, CDR1 is MGHRA and CDR2 is YSYEKL. The CDR3 covers 15 residues. Trimming left V 0 bases short and J 4 bases short, with 12 bases between. CDR3 in DNA: TGCGCCAGCAGCCAAGACCTGCCGGACGTCTATGGCTACACCTTC. This gives the protein CASSQDLPDVYGYTF.

This rearrangement joins TRBV10-3 to TRBJ2-7, with no clear D. The CDR3 has 12 residues. From germline, CDR1 is ENHRY and CDR2 SYGVKD. Trimming stripped 10 bases from V and 3 bases from J, with 13 bases between. The CDR3 loop reads CATQTIFYEQYF. CDR3 in DNA: TGTGCCACCCAGACAATTTTCTACGAGCAGTACTTC.

The chain couples TRBV6-5 to TRBJ2-2, with TRBD2 as a possible D gene (5 bases). The CDR3 totals 14 residues. Germline CDR1 is MNHEY and CDR2 is SVGAGI. V was cut by 6 bases and J by 1 base, with 9 bases left in between. CDR3 amino acids: CASRWTVNTGELFF. CDR3 coding DNA: TGTGCCAGCAGATGGACTGTGAACACCGGGGAGCTGTTTTTT.

The CDR3 DNA follows: TGTGCCAGCAGTCCGACAGGGGGCAGAAACGAGCAGTACTTC. Translating it yields CASSPTGGRNEQYF. The rearrangement uses TRBV27 and TRBJ2-7; 10 bases fit TRBD1. Germline V gene data show CDR1 as MNHEY and CDR2 as SMNVEV (reference sequence). V gave up 5 bases and J gave up 5 bases; unmatched junction bases: 6. The CDR3 loop spans 14 amino acids.

This rearrangement joins TRBV2 to TRBJ1-1; D unclear. CDR1 SNHLY and CDR2 FYNNEI come from the germline V gene. This CDR3 is 14 amino acids long. The germline V and J ends were trimmed by 0 bases and 4 bases, with 9 bases remaining between them. CDR3: CASSEAGGGTEAFF. The CDR3 DNA is TGTGCCAGCAGTGAAGCGGGCGGTGGCACTGAAGCTTTCTTT.